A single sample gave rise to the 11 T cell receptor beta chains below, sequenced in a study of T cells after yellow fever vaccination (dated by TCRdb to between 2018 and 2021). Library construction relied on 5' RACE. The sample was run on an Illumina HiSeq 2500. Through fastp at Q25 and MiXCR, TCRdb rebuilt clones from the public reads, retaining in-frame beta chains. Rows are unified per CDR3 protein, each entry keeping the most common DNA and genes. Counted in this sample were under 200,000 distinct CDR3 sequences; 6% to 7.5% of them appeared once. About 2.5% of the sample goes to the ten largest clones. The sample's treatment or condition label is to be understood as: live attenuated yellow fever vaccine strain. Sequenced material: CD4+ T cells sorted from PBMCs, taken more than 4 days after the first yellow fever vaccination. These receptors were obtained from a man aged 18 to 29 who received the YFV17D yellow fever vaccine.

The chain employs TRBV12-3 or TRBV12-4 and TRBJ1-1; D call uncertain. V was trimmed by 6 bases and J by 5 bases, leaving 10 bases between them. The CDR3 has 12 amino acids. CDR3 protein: CASSQDWTEAFF. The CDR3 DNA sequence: TGTGCCAGCAGCCAGGACTGGACTGAAGCTTTCTTT.

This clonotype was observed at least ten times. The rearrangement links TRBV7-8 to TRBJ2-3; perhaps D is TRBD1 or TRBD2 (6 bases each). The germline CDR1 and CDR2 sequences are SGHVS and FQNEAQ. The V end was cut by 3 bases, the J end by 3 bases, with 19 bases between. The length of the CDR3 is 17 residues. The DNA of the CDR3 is TGTGCCAGCAGCTTTATCGACAGGACGGGGAGGACAGATACGCAGTATTTT. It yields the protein CASSFIDRTGRTDTQYF.

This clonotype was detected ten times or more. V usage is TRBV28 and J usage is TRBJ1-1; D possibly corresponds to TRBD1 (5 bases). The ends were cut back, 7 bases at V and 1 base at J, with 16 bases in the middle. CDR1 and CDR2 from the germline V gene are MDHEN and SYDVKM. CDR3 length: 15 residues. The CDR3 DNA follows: TGTGCCAGCAAAGACACCCAGGGACCGAACACTGAAGCTTTCTTT. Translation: CASKDTQGPNTEAFF. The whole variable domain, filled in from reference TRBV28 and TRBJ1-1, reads DVKVTQSSRYLVKRTGEKVFLECVQDMDHENMFWYRQDPGLGLRLIYFSYDVKMKEKGDIPEGYSVSREKKERFSLILESASTNQTSMYLCASKDTQGPNTEAFFGQGTRLTVV.

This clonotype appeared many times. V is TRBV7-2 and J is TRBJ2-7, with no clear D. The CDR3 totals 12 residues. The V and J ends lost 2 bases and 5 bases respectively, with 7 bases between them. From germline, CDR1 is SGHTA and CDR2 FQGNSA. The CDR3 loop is CASSLYGDEQYF. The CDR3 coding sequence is TGTGCCAGCAGCTTATACGGAGACGAGCAGTACTTC.

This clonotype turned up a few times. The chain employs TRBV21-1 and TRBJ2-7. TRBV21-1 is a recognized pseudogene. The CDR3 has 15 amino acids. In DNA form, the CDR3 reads TGTGCCAGCAGCAAACGAGTTCCGAAGTCCTACGAGCAGTACTTC. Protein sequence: CASSKRVPKSYEQYF.

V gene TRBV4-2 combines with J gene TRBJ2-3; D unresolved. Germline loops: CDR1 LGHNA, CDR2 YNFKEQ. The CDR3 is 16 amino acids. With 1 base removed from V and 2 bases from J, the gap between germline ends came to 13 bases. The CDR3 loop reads CASSQGSGKNTDTQYF. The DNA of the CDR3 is TGTGCCAGCAGCCAAGGGTCAGGAAAAAACACAGATACGCAGTATTTT.

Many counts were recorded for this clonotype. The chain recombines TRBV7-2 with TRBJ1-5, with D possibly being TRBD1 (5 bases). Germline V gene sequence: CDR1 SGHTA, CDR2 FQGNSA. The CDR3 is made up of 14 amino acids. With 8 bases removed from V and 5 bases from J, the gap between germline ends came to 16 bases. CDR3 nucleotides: TGTGCCAGCGCCCCCCAGGGAACCCATCAGCCCCAGCATTTT. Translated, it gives CASAPQGTHQPQHF.

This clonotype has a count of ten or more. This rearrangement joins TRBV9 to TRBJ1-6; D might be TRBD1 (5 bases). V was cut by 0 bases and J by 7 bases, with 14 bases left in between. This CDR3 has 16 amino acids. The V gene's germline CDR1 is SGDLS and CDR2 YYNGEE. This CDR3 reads CASSVAGGRGNSPLHF. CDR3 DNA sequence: TGTGCCAGCAGCGTAGCTGGGGGTCGTGGAAATTCACCCCTCCACTTT.

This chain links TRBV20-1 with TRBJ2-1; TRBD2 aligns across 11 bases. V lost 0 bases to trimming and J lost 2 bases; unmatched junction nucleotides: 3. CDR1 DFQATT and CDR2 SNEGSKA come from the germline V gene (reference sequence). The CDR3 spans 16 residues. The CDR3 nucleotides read TGCAGTGCTAGAGATGGGACTAGCGGCCCCTACAATGAGCAGTTCTTC. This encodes CSARDGTSGPYNEQFF.

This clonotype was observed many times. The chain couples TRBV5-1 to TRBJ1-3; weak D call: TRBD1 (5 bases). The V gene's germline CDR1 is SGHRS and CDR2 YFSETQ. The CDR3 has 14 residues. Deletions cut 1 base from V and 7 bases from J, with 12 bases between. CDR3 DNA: TGCGCCAGCAGCTTGTACGGGGACGGCAACACCATATATTTT. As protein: CASSLYGDGNTIYF. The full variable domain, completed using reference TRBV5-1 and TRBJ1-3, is KAGVTQTPRYLIKTRGQQVTLSCSPISGHRSVSWYQQTPGQGLQFLFEYFSETQRNKGNFPGRFSGRQFSNSRSEMNVSTLELGDSALYLCASSLYGDGNTIYFGEGSWLTVV.

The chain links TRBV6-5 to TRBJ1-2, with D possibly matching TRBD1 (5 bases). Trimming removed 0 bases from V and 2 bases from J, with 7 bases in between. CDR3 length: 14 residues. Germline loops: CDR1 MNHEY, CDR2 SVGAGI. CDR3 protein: CASSYSGENYGYTF. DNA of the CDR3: TGTGCCAGCAGTTACTCAGGGGAGAACTATGGCTACACCTTC.